This is a list of T cell receptor beta chains from one sample in a study of blood T cell repertoires in COVID-19. TCRdb keeps only in-frame clones here, not all; method: immunoSEQ multiplex PCR. Here the sample spans around 310,000 clones, approximately 88% being singletons. The sequenced sample was PBMCs or T cells enriched from blood (not recorded which). Receptors originate from a man aged 25-45 years who had recovered from COVID-19. Both conserved end residues are part of each CDR3. A D gene is named only where the DNA matches it firmly. Not every row has a clone size; where given, it reads once, few, many or a size class.

d_call	v_call	cdr3_length	j_call	clone_size	cdr3_aa	cdr3_nt
-	TRBV27	15	TRBJ2-5	-	CASSLSGRREETQYF	TGTGCCAGCAGTTTATCGGGGCGCCGGGAAGAGACCCAGTACTTC
-	TRBV19	15	TRBJ2-2	-	CASSIVARNTGELFF	TGTGCCAGTAGTATAGTAGCCAGAAACACCGGGGAGCTGTTTTTT
TRBD2	TRBV10-3	16	TRBJ2-5	few	CAISDSRANGGETQYF	TGTGCCATCAGTGACTCCCGGGCCAACGGGGGGGAGACCCAGTACTTC
TRBD2	TRBV30	14	TRBJ2-1	-	CAWSVAGGLNEQFF	TGTGCCTGGAGTGTAGCGGGGGGCCTCAATGAGCAGTTCTTC
TRBD2	TRBV19	14	TRBJ2-1	-	CASTMAGGYNEQFF	TGTGCCAGTACGATGGCGGGGGGCTACAATGAGCAGTTCTTC
TRBD1	TRBV5-1	13	TRBJ1-1	few	CASSWGQGPEAFF	TGCGCCAGCAGCTGGGGACAGGGGCCTGAAGCTTTCTTT
TRBD2	TRBV7-8	17	TRBJ2-1	-	CASSSPIRTSGGYEQFF	TGTGCCAGCAGCTCCCCCATTAGGACTAGCGGGGGCTATGAGCAGTTCTTC
-	TRBV19	14	TRBJ2-7	-	CASSFSGETYEQYF	TGTGCCAGTAGTTTTAGTGGGGAGACCTACGAGCAGTACTTC
-	TRBV9	15	TRBJ1-4	-	CASSVEDGVYEKLFF	TGTGCCAGCAGCGTAGAGGACGGGGTCTACGAAAAACTGTTTTTT
TRBD1	TRBV2	14	TRBJ2-7	-	CASSNFDRGYEQYF	TGTGCCAGCAGCAACTTCGACAGGGGCTACGAGCAGTACTTC
-	TRBV7-6	15	TRBJ1-1	-	CASSPWQDMNTEAFF	TGTGCCAGCAGCCCATGGCAGGACATGAACACTGAAGCTTTCTTT
-	TRBV7-3	13	TRBJ2-7	-	CASSLTEYHEQYF	TGTGCCAGCAGCTTAACGGAGTATCACGAGCAGTACTTC
-	TRBV18	14	TRBJ1-5	few	CASSPTASNQPQHF	TGTGCCAGCTCACCGACAGCTAGCAATCAGCCCCAGCATTTT
TRBD1	TRBV6-1	17	TRBJ2-7	-	CASSEPPLPGQGYEQYF	TGTGCCAGCAGTGAACCCCCACTCCCGGGACAGGGCTACGAGCAGTACTTC
TRBD2	TRBV7-6	18	TRBJ2-1	once	CASSSGTSGGPGYNEQFF	TGTGCCAGCAGCTCCGGGACTAGCGGGGGGCCGGGGTACAATGAGCAGTTCTTC
TRBD1	TRBV6-5	15	TRBJ2-5	once	CASSYRDRGRETQYF	TGTGCCAGCAGTTACCGGGACAGGGGGCGAGAGACCCAGTACTTC
-	TRBV20-1	9	TRBJ2-1	-	CSASDEQFF	TGCAGTGCGTCCGATGAGCAGTTCTTC
TRBD1	TRBV10-3	16	TRBJ2-7	-	CAISGHRDRESYEQYF	TGTGCCATCAGCGGACACCGGGACAGGGAATCCTACGAGCAGTACTTC
-	TRBV7-6	16	TRBJ2-1	-	CASSLEVWGVNNEQFF	TGTGCCAGCAGCTTAGAAGTGTGGGGGGTCAACAATGAGCAGTTCTTC
-	TRBV7-2	13	TRBJ1-5	-	CASSFSGEQPQHF	TGTGCCAGCAGCTTCTCAGGGGAACAGCCCCAGCATTTT
TRBD1	TRBV5-5	15	TRBJ1-4	-	CASSWGTVTNEKLFF	TGTGCCAGCAGCTGGGGGACAGTAACTAATGAAAAACTGTTTTTT
-	TRBV29-1	14	TRBJ1-3	-	CSVAGGPSGNTIYF	TGCAGCGTCGCCGGAGGACCCTCTGGAAACACCATATATTTT
-	TRBV6-2/TRBV6-3	15	TRBJ1-3	-	CASSYGPPFGNTIYF	TGTGCCAGCAGTTACGGGCCCCCTTTCGGAAACACCATATATTTT
TRBD1	TRBV30	15	TRBJ2-3	-	CAWSRGQGEWDTQYF	TGTGCCTGGAGTCGTGGGCAGGGGGAGTGGGATACGCAGTATTTT
-	TRBV5-8	12	TRBJ1-5	-	CASSPTGQPQHF	TGTGCCAGCAGCCCTACAGGGCAGCCCCAGCATTTT
-	TRBV6-5	12	TRBJ2-7	once	CASSYPGVEQYF	TGTGCCAGCAGTTACCCCGGGGTAGAGCAGTACTTC
-	TRBV29-1	14	TRBJ1-2	few	CSVEDRAGPGGYTF	TGCAGCGTTGAAGATCGGGCAGGCCCGGGGGGCTACACCTTC
-	TRBV15	15	TRBJ1-6	once	CATSTRDRIGSPLHF	TGTGCCACCAGCACCCGTGACAGGATCGGCTCACCCCTCCACTTT
TRBD2	TRBV28	16	TRBJ2-7	-	CASSWTSGGRIYEQYF	TGTGCCAGCAGTTGGACTAGCGGGGGGCGGATATACGAGCAGTACTTC
-	TRBV2	16	TRBJ2-5	-	CASSEWYGWNQETQYF	TGTGCCAGCAGTGAATGGTACGGGTGGAACCAAGAGACCCAGTACTTC
TRBD2	TRBV3-1/TRBV3-2	15	TRBJ2-3	-	CASSQLAGQGDTQYF	TGTGCCAGCAGCCAACTAGCGGGTCAGGGGGATACGCAGTATTTT
-	TRBV4-1	13	TRBJ1-1	-	CASSHGERTEAFF	TGCGCCAGCAGCCATGGGGAGAGGACTGAAGCTTTCTTT
-	TRBV27	14	TRBJ2-4	-	CASSSYREENIQYF	TGTGCCAGCAGTTCTTACAGGGAAGAAAACATTCAGTACTTC
TRBD2	TRBV4-1	20	TRBJ2-3	once	CASSQEGLAGDAVLSDTQYF	TGCGCCAGCAGCCAAGAGGGACTAGCGGGGGATGCAGTATTATCAGATACGCAGTATTTT
-	TRBV5-5	16	TRBJ1-2	few	CASSLQGTPGAYGYTF	TGTGCCAGCAGCTTACAGGGTACCCCGGGTGCCTATGGCTACACCTTC
TRBD1	TRBV10-1	15	TRBJ2-1	-	CASSPGQGNYNEQFF	TGCGCCAGCAGTCCGGGACAGGGGAACTACAATGAGCAGTTCTTC
-	TRBV28	13	TRBJ2-3	-	CASRDHAKDTQYF	TGTGCCAGCCGGGATCACGCCAAAGATACGCAGTATTTT
-	TRBV6-5	15	TRBJ1-1	-	CASSPSRTVNTEAFF	TGTGCCAGCAGCCCGTCGAGGACAGTTAACACTGAAGCTTTCTTT
TRBD1	TRBV3-1/TRBV3-2	15	TRBJ1-4	-	CASSQSPTGAEKLFF	TGTGCCAGCAGCCAATCACCGACAGGGGCTGAAAAACTGTTTTTT
-	TRBV20-1	11	TRBJ1-2	-	CSARDPGGYTF	TGCAGTGCTAGAGATCCGGGGGGCTACACCTTC
TRBD1	TRBV5-5	12	TRBJ1-1	-	CASSPDRGEAFF	TGTGCCAGCAGCCCAGACAGGGGAGAGGCTTTCTTT
TRBD1	TRBV2	14	TRBJ1-2	-	CAIKTGQGMDGYTF	TGTGCCATAAAAACGGGACAGGGAATGGATGGCTACACCTTC
-	TRBV7-9	15	TRBJ1-4	-	CASSTTGTPNEKLFF	TGTGCCAGCAGCACGACCGGGACACCAAATGAAAAACTGTTTTTT
TRBD2	TRBV12-3/TRBV12-4	13	TRBJ2-5	-	CASSLAGVVTQYF	TGTGCCAGCAGCCTCGCGGGGGTGGTGACCCAGTACTTC
-	TRBV10-3	15	TRBJ1-1	-	CAIKETLQRHTEAFF	TGTGCCATCAAGGAGACTCTTCAGAGGCACACTGAAGCTTTCTTT
TRBD1	TRBV6-2/TRBV6-3	15	TRBJ1-4	-	CASSYSGTGVEKLFF	TGTGCCAGCAGTTACTCGGGGACAGGAGTTGAAAAACTGTTTTTT
-	TRBV30	13	TRBJ1-6	-	CAWRQVLDSPLHF	TGTGCCTGGAGACAGGTCTTAGATTCACCCCTCCACTTT
TRBD2	TRBV19	15	TRBJ2-7	-	CASSQGLAGAKSQYF	TGTGCCAGTAGTCAGGGACTAGCGGGGGCTAAATCGCAGTACTTC
TRBD1	TRBV20-1	14	TRBJ1-5	-	CSASIRGSNQPQHF	TGCAGTGCTAGTATCAGGGGGAGCAATCAGCCCCAGCATTTT
-	TRBV5-3	16	TRBJ1-6	once	CARSSGQGRNTSPLHF	TGTGCCAGAAGCTCCGGGCAGGGAAGGAACACTTCACCCCTCCACTTT
-	TRBV7-9	14	TRBJ2-3	-	CASSLGHSTDTQYF	TGTGCCAGCAGCTTGGGACATAGCACAGATACGCAGTATTTT